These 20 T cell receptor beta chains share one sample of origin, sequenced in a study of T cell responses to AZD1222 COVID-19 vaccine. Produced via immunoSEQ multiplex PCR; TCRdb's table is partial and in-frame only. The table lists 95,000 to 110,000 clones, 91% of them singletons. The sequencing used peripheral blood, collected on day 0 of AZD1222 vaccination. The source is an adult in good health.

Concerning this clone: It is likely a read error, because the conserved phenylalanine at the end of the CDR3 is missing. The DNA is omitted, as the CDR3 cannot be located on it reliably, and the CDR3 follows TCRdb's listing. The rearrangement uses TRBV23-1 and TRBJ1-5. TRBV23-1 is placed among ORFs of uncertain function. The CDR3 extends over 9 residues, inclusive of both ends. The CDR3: CASSHSAGI.

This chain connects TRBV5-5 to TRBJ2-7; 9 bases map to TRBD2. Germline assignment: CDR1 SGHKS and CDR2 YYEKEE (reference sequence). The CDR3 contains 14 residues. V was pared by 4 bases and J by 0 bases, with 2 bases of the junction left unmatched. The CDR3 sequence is CASSAGLASYEQYF. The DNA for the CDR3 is TGTGCCAGCAGCGCGGGACTAGCCTCCTACGAGCAGTACTTC.

Written as DNA, the CDR3 is TGCGCCGCGAGGGTGAAGGAGACCCAGTACTTC. This translates into CAARVKETQYF. This chain joins TRBV23-1 and TRBJ2-5; D is possibly TRBD2 (5 bases). TRBV23-1 counts as an open reading frame of uncertain function. CDR3 length: 11 residues. V lost 11 bases and J lost 5, with 12 bases in between.

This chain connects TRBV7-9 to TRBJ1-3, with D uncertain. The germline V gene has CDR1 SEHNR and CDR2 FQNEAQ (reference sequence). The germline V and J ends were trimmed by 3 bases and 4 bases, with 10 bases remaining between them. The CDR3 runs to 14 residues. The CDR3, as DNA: TGTGCCAGCAGCTTCCGCGGGCTAGGAAACACCATATATTTT. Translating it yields CASSFRGLGNTIYF.

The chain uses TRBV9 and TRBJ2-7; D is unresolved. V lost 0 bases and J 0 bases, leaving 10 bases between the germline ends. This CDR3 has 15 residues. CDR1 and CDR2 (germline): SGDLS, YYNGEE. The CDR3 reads CASSVGWSSSYEQYF. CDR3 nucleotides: TGTGCCAGCAGCGTAGGTTGGTCGAGCTCCTACGAGCAGTACTTC.

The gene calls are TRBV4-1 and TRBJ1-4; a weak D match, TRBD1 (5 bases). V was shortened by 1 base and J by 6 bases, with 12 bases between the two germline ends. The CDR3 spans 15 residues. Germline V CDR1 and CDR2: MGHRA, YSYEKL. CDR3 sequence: CASSQGRGEDEKLFF. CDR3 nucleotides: TGCGCCAGCAGCCAAGGGCGGGGGGAGGATGAAAAACTGTTTTTT.

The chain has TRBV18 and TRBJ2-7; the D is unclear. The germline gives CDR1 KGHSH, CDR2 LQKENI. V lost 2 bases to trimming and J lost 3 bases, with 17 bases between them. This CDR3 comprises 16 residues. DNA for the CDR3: TGTGCCAGCTCACCAAGGCAGTTTTCGGCCTTCTACGAGCAGTACTTC. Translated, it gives CASSPRQFSAFYEQYF.

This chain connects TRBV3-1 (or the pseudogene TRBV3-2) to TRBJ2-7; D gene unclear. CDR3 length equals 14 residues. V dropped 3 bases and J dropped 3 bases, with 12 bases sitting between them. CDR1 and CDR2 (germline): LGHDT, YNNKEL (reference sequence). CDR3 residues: CASSHTGPIYEQYF. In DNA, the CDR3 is TGTGCCAGCAGCCATACGGGCCCGATCTACGAGCAGTACTTC.

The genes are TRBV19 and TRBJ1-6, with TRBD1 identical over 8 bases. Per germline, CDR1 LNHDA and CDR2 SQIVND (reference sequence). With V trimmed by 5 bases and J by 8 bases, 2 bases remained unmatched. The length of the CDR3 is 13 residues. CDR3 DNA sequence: TGTGCCAGTAGTGTACAGGGGGATTCACCCCTCCACTTT. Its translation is CASSVQGDSPLHF.

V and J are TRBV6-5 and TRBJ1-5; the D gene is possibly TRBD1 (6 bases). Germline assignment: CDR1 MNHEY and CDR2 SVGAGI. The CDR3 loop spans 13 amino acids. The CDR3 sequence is CPTWGHTNQPQHF. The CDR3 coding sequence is TGTCCGACCTGGGGACACACCAATCAGCCCCAGCATTTT.

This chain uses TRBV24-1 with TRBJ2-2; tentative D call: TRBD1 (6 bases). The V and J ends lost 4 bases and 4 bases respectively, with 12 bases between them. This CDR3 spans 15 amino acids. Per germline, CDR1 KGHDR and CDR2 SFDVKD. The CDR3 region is CATSDGSGVTGELFF. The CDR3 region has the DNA TGTGCCACCAGTGACGGGTCAGGGGTCACCGGGGAGCTGTTTTTT.

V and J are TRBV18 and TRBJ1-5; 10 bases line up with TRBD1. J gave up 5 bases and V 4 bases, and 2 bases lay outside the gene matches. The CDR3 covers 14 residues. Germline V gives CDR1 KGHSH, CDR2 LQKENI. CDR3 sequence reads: CASSQGQGDQPQHF. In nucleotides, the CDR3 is TGTGCCAGCTCACAAGGACAGGGGGATCAGCCCCAGCATTTT.

Here the CDR3 reads CASSEAVGQGRGYTF. The CDR3 DNA reads as TGTGCCAGCAGTGAAGCAGTTGGACAGGGTAGAGGCTACACCTTC. V and J are TRBV6-1 and TRBJ1-2, with 8 nucleotides matching TRBD1. The CDR3 is 15 residues long. Germline V gene sequence: CDR1 MNHNS, CDR2 SASEGT. With 0 bases clipped from V and 8 bases from J, the junction kept 8 bases outside the gene matches.

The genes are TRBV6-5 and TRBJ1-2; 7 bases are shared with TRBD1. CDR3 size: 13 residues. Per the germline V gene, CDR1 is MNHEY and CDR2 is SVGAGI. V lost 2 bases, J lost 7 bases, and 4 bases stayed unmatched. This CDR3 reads CASSYEAGGGYTF. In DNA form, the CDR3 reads TGTGCCAGCAGTTACGAGGCAGGGGGTGGCTACACCTTC.

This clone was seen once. The CDR3 DNA follows: TGTGCCAGCAGCCAAGGTTTGGGACTAGCGGGAGAAGGTAGTAGGAATGAGCAGTTCTTC. This translates into CASSQGLGLAGEGSRNEQFF. The rearrangement links TRBV3-1 (or the pseudogene TRBV3-2) to TRBJ2-1; TRBD2 matches at 14 bases. This CDR3 has 20 amino acids. Germline V gives CDR1 LGHDT, CDR2 YNNKEL (reference sequence). V shed 1 base and J 7 bases; nucleotides not matched to a gene: 15.

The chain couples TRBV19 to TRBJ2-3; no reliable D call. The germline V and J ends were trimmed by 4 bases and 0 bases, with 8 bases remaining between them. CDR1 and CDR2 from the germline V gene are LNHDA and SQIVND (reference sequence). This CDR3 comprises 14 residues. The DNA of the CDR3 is TGTGCCAGTAGTACGCTAGTAAGCACAGATACGCAGTATTTT. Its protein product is CASSTLVSTDTQYF.

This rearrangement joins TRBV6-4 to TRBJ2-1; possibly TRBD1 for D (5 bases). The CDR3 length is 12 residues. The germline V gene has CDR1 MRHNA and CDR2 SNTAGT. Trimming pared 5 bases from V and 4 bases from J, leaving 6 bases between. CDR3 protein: CASSNRYNEQFF. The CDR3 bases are TGTGCCAGCAGTAACAGGTACAATGAGCAGTTCTTC.

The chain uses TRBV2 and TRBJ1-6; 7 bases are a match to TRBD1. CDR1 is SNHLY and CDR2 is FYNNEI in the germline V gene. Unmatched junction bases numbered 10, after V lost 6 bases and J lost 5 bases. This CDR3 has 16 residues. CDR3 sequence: CASRLGGTADNSPLHF. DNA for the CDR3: TGTGCCAGCAGGCTCGGGGGGACAGCCGATAATTCACCCCTCCACTTT.

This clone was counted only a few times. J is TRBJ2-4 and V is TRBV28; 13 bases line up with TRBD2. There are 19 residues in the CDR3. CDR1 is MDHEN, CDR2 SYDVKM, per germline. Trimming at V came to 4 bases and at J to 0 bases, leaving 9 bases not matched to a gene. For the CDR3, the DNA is TGTGCCAGCAGTTCCGGGACTAGCGGGATTATACTAGCCAAAAACATTCAGTACTTC. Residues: CASSSGTSGIILAKNIQYF.

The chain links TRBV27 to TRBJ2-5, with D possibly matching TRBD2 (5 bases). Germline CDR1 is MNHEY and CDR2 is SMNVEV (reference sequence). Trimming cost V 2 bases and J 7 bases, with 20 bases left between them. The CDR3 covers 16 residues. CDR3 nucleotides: TGTGCCAGCAGTTTACTGAAATCCGGGATTCCCGGGACCCAGTACTTC. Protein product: CASSLLKSGIPGTQYF.